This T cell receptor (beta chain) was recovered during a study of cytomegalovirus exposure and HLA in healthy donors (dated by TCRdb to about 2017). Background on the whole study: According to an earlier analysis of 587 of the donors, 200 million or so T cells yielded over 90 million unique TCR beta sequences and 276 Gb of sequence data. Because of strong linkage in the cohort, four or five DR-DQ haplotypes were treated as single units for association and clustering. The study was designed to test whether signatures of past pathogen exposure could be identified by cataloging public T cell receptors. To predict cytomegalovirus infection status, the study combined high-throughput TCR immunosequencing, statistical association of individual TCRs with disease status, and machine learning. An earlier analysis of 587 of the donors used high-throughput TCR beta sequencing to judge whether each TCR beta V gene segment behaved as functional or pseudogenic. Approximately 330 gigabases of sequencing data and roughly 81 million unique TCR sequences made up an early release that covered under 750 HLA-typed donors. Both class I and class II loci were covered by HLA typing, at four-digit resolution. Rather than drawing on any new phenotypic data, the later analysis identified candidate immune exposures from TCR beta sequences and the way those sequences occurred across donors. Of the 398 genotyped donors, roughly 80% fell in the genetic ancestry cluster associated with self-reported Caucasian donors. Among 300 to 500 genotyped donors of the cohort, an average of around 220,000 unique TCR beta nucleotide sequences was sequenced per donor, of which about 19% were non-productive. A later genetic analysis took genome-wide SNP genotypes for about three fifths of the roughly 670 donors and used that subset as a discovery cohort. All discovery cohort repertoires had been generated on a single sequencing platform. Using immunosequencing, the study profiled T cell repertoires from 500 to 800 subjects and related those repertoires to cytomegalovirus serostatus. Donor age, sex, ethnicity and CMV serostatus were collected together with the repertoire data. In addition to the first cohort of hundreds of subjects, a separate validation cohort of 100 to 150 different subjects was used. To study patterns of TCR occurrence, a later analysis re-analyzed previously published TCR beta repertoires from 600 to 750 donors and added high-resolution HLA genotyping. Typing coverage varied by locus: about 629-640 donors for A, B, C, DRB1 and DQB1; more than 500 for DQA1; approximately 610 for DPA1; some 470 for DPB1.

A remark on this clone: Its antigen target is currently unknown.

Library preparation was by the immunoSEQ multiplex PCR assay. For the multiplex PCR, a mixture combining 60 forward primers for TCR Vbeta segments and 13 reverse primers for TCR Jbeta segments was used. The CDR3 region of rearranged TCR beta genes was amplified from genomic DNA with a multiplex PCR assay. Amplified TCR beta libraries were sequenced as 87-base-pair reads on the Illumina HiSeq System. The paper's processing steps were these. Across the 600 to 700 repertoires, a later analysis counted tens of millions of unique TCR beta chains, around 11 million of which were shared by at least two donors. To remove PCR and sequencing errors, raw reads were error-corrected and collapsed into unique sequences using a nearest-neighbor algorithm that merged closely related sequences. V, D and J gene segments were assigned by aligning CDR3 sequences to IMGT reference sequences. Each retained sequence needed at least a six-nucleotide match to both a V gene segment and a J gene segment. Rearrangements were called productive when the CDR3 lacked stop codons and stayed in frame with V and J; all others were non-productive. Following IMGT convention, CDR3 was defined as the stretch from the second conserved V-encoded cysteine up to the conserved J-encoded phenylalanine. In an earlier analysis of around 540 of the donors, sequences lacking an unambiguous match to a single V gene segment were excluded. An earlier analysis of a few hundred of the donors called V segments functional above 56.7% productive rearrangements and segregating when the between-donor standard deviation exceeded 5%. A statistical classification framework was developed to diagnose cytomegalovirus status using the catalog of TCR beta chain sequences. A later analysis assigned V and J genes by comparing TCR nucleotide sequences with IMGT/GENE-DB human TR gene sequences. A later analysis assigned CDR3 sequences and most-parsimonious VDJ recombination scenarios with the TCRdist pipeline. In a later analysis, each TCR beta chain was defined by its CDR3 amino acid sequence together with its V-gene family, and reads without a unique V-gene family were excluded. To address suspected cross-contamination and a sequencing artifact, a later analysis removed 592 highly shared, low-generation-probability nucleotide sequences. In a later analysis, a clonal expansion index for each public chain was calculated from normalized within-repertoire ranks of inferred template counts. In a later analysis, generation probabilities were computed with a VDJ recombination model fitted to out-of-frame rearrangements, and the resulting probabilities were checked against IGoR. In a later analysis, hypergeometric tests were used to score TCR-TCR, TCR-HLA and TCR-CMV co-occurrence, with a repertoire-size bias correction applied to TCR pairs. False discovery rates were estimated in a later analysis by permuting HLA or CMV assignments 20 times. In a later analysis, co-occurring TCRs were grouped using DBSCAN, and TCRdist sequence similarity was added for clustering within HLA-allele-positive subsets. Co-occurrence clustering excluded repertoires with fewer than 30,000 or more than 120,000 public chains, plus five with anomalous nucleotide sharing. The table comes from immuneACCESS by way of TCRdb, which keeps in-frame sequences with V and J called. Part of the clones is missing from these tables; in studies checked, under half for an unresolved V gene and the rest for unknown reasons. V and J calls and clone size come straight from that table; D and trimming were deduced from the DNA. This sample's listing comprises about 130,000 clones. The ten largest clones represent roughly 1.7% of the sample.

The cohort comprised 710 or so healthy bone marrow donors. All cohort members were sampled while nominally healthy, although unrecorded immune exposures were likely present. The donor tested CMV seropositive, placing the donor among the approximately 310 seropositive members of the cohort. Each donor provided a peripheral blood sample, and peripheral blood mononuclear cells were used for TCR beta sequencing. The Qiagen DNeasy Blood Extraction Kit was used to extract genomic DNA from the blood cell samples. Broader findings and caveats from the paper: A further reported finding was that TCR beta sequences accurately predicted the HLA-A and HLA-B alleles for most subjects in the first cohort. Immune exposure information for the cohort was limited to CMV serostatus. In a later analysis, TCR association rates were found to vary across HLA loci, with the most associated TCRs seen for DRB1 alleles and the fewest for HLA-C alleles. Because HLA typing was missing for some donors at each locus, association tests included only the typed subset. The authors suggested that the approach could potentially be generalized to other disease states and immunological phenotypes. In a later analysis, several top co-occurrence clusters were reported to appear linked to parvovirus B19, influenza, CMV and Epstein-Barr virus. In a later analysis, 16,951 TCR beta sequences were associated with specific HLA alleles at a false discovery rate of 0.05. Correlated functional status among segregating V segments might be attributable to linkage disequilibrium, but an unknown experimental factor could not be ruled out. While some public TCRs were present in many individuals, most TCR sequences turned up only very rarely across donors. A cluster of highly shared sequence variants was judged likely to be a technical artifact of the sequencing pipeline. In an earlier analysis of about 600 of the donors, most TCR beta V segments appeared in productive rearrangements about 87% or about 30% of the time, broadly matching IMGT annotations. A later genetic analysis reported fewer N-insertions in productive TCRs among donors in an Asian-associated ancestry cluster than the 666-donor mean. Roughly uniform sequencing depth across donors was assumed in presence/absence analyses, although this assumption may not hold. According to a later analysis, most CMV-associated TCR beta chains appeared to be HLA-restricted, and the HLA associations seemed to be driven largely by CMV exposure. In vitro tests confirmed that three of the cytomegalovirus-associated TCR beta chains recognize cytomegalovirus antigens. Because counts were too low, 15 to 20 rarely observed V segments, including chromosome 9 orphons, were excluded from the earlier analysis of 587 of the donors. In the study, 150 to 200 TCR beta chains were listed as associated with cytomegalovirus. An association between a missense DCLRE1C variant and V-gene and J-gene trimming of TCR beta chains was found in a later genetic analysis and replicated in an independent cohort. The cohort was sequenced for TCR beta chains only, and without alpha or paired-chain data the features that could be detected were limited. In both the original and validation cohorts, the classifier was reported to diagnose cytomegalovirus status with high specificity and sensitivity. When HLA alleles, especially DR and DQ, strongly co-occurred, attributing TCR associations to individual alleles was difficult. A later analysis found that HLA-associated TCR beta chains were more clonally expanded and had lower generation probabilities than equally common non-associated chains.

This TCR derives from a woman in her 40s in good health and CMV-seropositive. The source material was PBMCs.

The base sequence is TGCGCCAGCAAGGTTTATACCGGGGACACCGCCTACGAGCAGTACTTC. This is translated as CASKVYTGDTAYEQYF. The chain uses TRBV5-1 and TRBJ2-7, and possibly TRBD1, on 6 matching bases. The CDR1 and CDR2 encoded by the germline V gene are SGHRS and YFSETQ. V is shortened by 6 bases, J by 2 bases, and the region joining them spans 21 bases. The CDR3 holds 16 amino acids from the cysteine to the phenylalanine. Kept here is only the CDR3 DNA, which spans 48 bases and is read in frame from base 1. Here the CDR3 is joined to the reference TRBV5-1 and TRBJ2-7 genes, and the full variable domain is: KAGVTQTPRYLIKTRGQQVTLSCSPISGHRSVSWYQQTPGQGLQFLFEYFSETQRNKGNFPGRFSGRQFSNSRSEMNVSTLELGDSALYLCASKVYTGDTAYEQYFGPGTRLTVT.